Detailed here is one T cell receptor (beta chain). The data originate from a study of blood T cell repertoires in COVID-19. Study-level background: Nucleic acid was either cDNA or gDNA, and it came from T cells, B-cell-depleted T cells, or PBMCs.

The V gene end was trimmed by 4 bases and the J gene end by 2 bases; junction bases not matched to a gene: 3. The V gene's germline CDR1 is SGHKS and CDR2 YYEKEE (reference sequence). This CDR3 region has 14 residues. In the original workflow: Reference gene primer amplification in the assay estimated nucleated cell counts. The assay was immunoSEQ multiplex PCR, and TCRdb's table has in-frame clones only and misses some. Clone size and the V and J calls come from that table; the DNA yielded D and trimming. The table lists about 77,000 clones, 80% of them singletons. The sequence derives from a woman in her 70s with acute or convalescent COVID-19. The V call is TRBV5-5, the J call TRBJ2-3, with 8 bases lining up with TRBD1. Input material: peripheral blood. CDR3 bases: TGTGCCAGCAGCCTACAGGGGGTCACAGATACGCAGTATTTT. It codes for CASSLQGVTDTQYF.